The source of this T cell receptor beta chain is a study of blood T cell repertoires in COVID-19. Assay: immunoSEQ multiplex PCR; the TCRdb copy retains only in-frame clones and omits some. The sample gives over 200,000 clones, 70% to 85% of which show up once; approximately 16% is in the top ten. CDR3 size: 13 residues. V shed 0 bases and J shed 5 bases, with 7 bases lying between them. CDR1 is MNHEY and CDR2 is SVGAGI in the germline V gene. V gene TRBV6-5 combines with J gene TRBJ1-1; no reliable D call. Sequenced: PBMCs or T cells enriched from blood (not recorded which). The TCR sequence derives from a man aged 35 to 55 who had recovered from COVID-19. This chain's CDR3 is CASSYSSRTEAFF. The DNA for the CDR3 is TGTGCCAGCAGTTACTCGAGCAGGACTGAAGCTTTCTTT.